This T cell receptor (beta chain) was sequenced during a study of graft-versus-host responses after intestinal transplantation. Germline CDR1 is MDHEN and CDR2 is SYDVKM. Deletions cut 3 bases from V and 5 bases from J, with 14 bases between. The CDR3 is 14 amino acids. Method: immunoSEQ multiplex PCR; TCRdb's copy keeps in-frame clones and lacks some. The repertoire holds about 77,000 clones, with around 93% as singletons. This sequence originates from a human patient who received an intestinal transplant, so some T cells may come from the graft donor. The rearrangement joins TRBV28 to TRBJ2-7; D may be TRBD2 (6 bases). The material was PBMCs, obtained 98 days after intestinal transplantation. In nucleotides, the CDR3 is TGTGCCAGCAGTTTCGAATCCCCGGGGGACGAGCAGTACTTC. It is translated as CASSFESPGDEQYF. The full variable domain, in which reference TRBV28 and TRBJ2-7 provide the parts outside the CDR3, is DVKVTQSSRYLVKRTGEKVFLECVQDMDHENMFWYRQDPGLGLRLIYFSYDVKMKEKGDIPEGYSVSREKKERFSLILESASTNQTSMYLCASSFESPGDEQYFGPGTRLTVT.